A selection of T cell receptor beta chains follows, all from one sample in a study of T cells in Graves' hyperthyroidism and ophthalmopathy. TCRdb passed the multiplex PCR reads through MiXCR, listing each CDR3 protein once. The sample contains about 680,000 distinct CDR3 sequences, roughly a third of which appear only once. The source material was blood. These receptors were collected from a woman aged 40 to 50 with Graves' hyperthyroidism. Both conserved end residues are part of each CDR3. A D gene is named only where the DNA matches it firmly. Some rows mark clone size as missing; the rest say once, few, many or name a class of expanded clone.

D gene: -
J gene: TRBJ1-5
clone size: many
V gene: TRBV10-1
CDR3 DNA: TGCGCCAGCAGTGGGGCAGGCAATCAGCCCCAGCATTTT
CDR3 protein: CASSGAGNQPQHF

D gene: TRBD1
J gene: TRBJ1-5
clone size: -
V gene: TRBV19
CDR3 DNA: TGTGCCAGCACAACCGCCTTGGGGGACAGATCGAACAATCAGCCCCAGCATTTT
CDR3 protein: CASTTALGDRSNNQPQHF

D gene: -
J gene: TRBJ1-3
clone size: many
V gene: TRBV20-1
CDR3 DNA: TGCAGTGCTAGTAAGGGAAAGGCAGACACCATATATTTT
CDR3 protein: CSASKGKADTIYF

D gene: -
J gene: TRBJ2-5
clone size: many
V gene: TRBV7-9
CDR3 DNA: TGTGCCAGCAGGGAAGGACAGAAAGAGACCCAGTACTTC
CDR3 protein: CASREGQKETQYF

D gene: TRBD2
J gene: TRBJ2-6
clone size: -
V gene: TRBV10-3
CDR3 DNA: TGTGCCATCAGTGAGTCCCTAGCGGGGGCCTACGTCCTGACTTTC
CDR3 protein: CAISESLAGAYVLTF

D gene: TRBD2
J gene: TRBJ2-5
clone size: many
V gene: TRBV20-1
CDR3 DNA: TGCAGTGCCCGCGGGGGGAGCGCTGGAGAGACCCAGTACTTC
CDR3 protein: CSARGGSAGETQYF

D gene: -
J gene: TRBJ2-7
clone size: once
V gene: TRBV7-8
CDR3 DNA: TGTGCCAGCAGCTTACTCCAGGGCAGAAAGTACGGGCAGTACTTC
CDR3 protein: CASSLLQGRKYGQYF

D gene: -
J gene: TRBJ1-5
clone size: many
V gene: TRBV2
CDR3 DNA: TGTGCCAGCACCCCGACAGATAGCAATCAGCCCCAGCATTTT
CDR3 protein: CASTPTDSNQPQHF

D gene: TRBD2
J gene: TRBJ2-7
clone size: -
V gene: TRBV5-1
CDR3 DNA: TGCGCCAGCAGCTTTAGCGGGGCCGCCTACGAGCAGTACTTC
CDR3 protein: CASSFSGAAYEQYF

D gene: TRBD2
J gene: TRBJ2-7
clone size: few
V gene: TRBV5-1
CDR3 DNA: TGCGCCAGCAGCCCGGATGGCGGGGGAAGCTCCTACGAGCAGTACTTC
CDR3 protein: CASSPDGGGSSYEQYF

D gene: -
J gene: TRBJ2-1
clone size: -
V gene: TRBV20-1
CDR3 DNA: TGCAGTGCTCAATTATACAATGAGCAGTTCTTC
CDR3 protein: CSAQLYNEQFF

D gene: TRBD1
J gene: TRBJ2-5
clone size: -
V gene: TRBV12-3/TRBV12-4
CDR3 DNA: TGTGCCAGCAGTTTGGGGACAGTCGGAAGGCAAGAGACCCAGTACTTC
CDR3 protein: CASSLGTVGRQETQYF

D gene: -
J gene: TRBJ1-3
clone size: many
V gene: TRBV25-1
CDR3 DNA: TGTGCCAGCGGTACCTCTCGTTCTGGAAACACCATATATTTT
CDR3 protein: CASGTSRSGNTIYF

D gene: -
J gene: TRBJ2-7
clone size: many
V gene: TRBV5-5
CDR3 DNA: TGTGCCAGCAGCTTGGGGAGCAGTTACAAGCAGTACTTC
CDR3 protein: CASSLGSSYKQYF

D gene: -
J gene: TRBJ1-3
clone size: -
V gene: TRBV7-9
CDR3 DNA: TGTGCCAGCAGCTTAGGGGATTACTCTGGAAACACCATATATTTT
CDR3 protein: CASSLGDYSGNTIYF